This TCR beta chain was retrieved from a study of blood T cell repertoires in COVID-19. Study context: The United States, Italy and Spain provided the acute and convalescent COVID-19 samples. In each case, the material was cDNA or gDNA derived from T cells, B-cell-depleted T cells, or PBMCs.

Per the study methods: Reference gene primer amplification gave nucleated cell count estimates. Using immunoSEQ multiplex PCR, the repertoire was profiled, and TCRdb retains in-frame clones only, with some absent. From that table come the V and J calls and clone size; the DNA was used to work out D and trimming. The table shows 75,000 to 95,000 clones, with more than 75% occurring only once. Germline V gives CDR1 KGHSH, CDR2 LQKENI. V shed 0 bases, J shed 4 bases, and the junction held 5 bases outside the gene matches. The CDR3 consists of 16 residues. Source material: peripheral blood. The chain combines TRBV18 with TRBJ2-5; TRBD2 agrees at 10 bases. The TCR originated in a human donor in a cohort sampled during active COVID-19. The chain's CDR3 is CASSPPGLANLETQYF. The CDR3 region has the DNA TGTGCCAGCTCACCACCGGGACTAGCGAACCTAGAGACCCAGTACTTC.